This T cell receptor (beta chain) was sequenced in a study of post-analysis software for immune sequencing data. Overall study: Disease trajectories encompassed relapsing-remitting, secondary progressive and progressive-relapsing multiple sclerosis.

TCR beta cDNA libraries had unique molecular identifiers. A population of 1 to 10 million T cells gave rise to 450,000 to 500,000 cDNA molecules. TCRdb re-analysed the PCR reads in MiXCR, keeping a single row per CDR3 protein. Of hundreds of thousands of distinct CDR3 sequences listed, 25% to 30% were seen once; the top ten hold approximately 0.6%. A word on this clonotype: Its target is unknown.

Overall study findings and caveats: Those with multiple sclerosis, the patient group, showed significantly lower normalized Chao1 diversity than controls.

The specimen sequenced was blood. This TCR was recovered from a girl between 10 and 17 years old with multiple sclerosis.

The CDR3 here is CASRNLKGKDSPLHF. In nucleotides, the CDR3 is TGCGCCAGCAGGAACCTTAAGGGGAAGGATTCACCCCTCCACTTT. The J gene is TRBJ1-6, the V gene TRBV4-1; perhaps TRBD1 as D (5 bases). This CDR3 region has 15 residues. Germline V gene sequence: CDR1 MGHRA, CDR2 YSYEKL. The V end was cut by 6 bases, the J end by 8 bases, with 17 bases between.